This T cell receptor beta chain was profiled in a study of blood T cell repertoires in COVID-19. The table came from immunoSEQ multiplex PCR; TCRdb's copy has only in-frame clones and leaves some out. The sample lists 150,000 to 200,000 clones, around 82% occurring once. The receptor was isolated from a human donor with acute or convalescent COVID-19. The donor label of this sample is uncertain. The sequencing input was peripheral blood.

The CDR3 nucleotides are TGTGCCAGCAGCTTAGACAGCCCGAACACTGAAGCTTTCTTT. Residues: CASSLDSPNTEAFF. The chain is built from TRBV7-9 and TRBJ1-1, with no clear D. Deletions cut 1 base from V and 1 base from J, with 7 bases between. Germline V lookup: CDR1 SEHNR, CDR2 FQNEAQ (reference sequence). The CDR3 has 14 residues.